Included here is one T cell receptor beta chain sequence, with context. These data come from a study of blood T cell repertoires in COVID-19. At the level of the study: The United States, Italy and Spain were the sources of the acute and convalescent COVID-19 samples. The analysed material was cDNA or gDNA that came from T cells, B-cell-depleted T cells, or PBMCs.

This CDR3 is built from 12 residues. Germline V gene sequence: CDR1 SQVTM, CDR2 ANQGSEA. Trimming removed 5 bases from V and 2 bases from J, with 10 bases in between. The repertoire was sequenced with immunoSEQ multiplex PCR; TCRdb's copy has only in-frame clones and lacks some. This sample has more than 200,000 clones, with 84% found just once. This sequence originates from a woman aged 40 to 49 who had recovered from COVID-19. The V call is TRBV29-1, the J call TRBJ2-7; D is unresolved. Input material: peripheral blood. The CDR3 bases are TGCAGCGTTTGGGCCAGCCCCTACGAGCAGTACTTC. This encodes CSVWASPYEQYF.